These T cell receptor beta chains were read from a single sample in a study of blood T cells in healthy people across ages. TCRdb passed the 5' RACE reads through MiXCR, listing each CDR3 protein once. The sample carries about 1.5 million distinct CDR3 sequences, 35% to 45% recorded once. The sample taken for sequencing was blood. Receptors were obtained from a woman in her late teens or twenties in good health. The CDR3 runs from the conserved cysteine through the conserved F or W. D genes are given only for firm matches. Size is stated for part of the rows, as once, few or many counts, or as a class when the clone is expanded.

CASSYILVPGQETQFF	TGTGCCAGCAGTTACATCTTAGTTCCAGGACAAGAGACCCAGTTCTTC	-	-	TRBV6-2/TRBV6-3	TRBJ2-1
CSVEGLAGGTDTRYF	TGCAGCGTGGAGGGACTAGCGGGAGGCACAGATACGCGGTATTTT	-	TRBD2	TRBV29-1	TRBJ2-3
CASSHGLAGGPLYERYF	TGTGCCAGCAGTCACGGACTAGCGGGAGGTCCGTTGTACGAGCGGTACTTC	few	TRBD2	TRBV7-2	TRBJ2-7
CSARASGTTGELFF	TGCAGTGCTAGGGCTAGCGGAACCACCGGGGAGCTGTTTTTT	-	TRBD2	TRBV20-1	TRBJ2-2
CASSELGQGNANTGELFF	TGTGCCAGCAGTGAATTGGGACAGGGAAACGCGAACACCGGGGAGCTGTTTTTT	-	TRBD1	TRBV2	TRBJ2-2
CASRDGTSGHNEQFF	TGTGCCAGCAGGGATGGAACTAGCGGACACAATGAGCAGTTCTTC	few	TRBD2	TRBV6-1	TRBJ2-1
CASSMGRYEQYF	TGTGCCAGCAGTATGGGCCGCTACGAGCAGTACTTC	-	-	TRBV12-3/TRBV12-4	TRBJ2-7
CASSFGGAVNEKLFF	TGTGCCAGCAGTTTCGGGGGGGCGGTTAATGAAAAACTGTTTTTT	-	-	TRBV28	TRBJ1-4
CATSSDLNRDTTTDTQYF	TGTGCCACCTCGTCGGACCTTAACCGGGACACAACCACAGATACGCAGTATTTT	-	-	TRBV24-1	TRBJ2-3
CASSYSASGNEQFF	TGTGCCAGCAGTTACTCGGCTAGCGGGAATGAGCAGTTCTTC	-	TRBD2	TRBV6-2/TRBV6-3	TRBJ2-1
CASSLGLAGYSYNEQFF	TGCGCCAGCAGCTTGGGCCTAGCGGGCTACTCCTACAATGAGCAGTTCTTC	-	TRBD2	TRBV5-1	TRBJ2-1
CASSFRRDSHSPLHF	TGTGCCAGCAGTTTCCGTCGGGACAGCCATTCACCCCTCCACTTT	-	TRBD1	TRBV12-3/TRBV12-4	TRBJ1-6
CASSLEVESGYHHTEAFF	TGTGCCAGCAGTTTAGAGGTAGAGTCCGGGTACCATCACACTGAAGCTTTCTTT	-	-	TRBV12-3/TRBV12-4	TRBJ1-1
CATTGGEQGRQYF	TGTGCCACCACAGGGGGGGAACAAGGTCGGCAGTACTTC	-	-	TRBV10-3	TRBJ2-7
CASTRGVQPQHF	TGTGCCAGCACTCGGGGGGTCCAGCCCCAGCATTTT	-	-	TRBV28	TRBJ1-5
CASSVGLGGGRYNEQFF	TGTGCCAGCAGCGTAGGCCTTGGGGGAGGCCGCTACAATGAGCAGTTCTTC	-	-	TRBV9	TRBJ2-1
CASSLSPGGANVLTF	TGTGCCAGCAGTCTGTCTCCCGGGGGGGCCAACGTCCTGACTTTC	many	-	TRBV7-3	TRBJ2-6
CASGFRTGGSPDTQYF	TGTGCCAGCGGCTTCCGGACAGGGGGCTCCCCAGATACGCAGTATTTT	-	TRBD1	TRBV12-3/TRBV12-4	TRBJ2-3
CSARLPGEAFF	TGCAGTGCTAGATTACCCGGAGAAGCTTTCTTT	-	-	TRBV20-1	TRBJ1-1
CASGTSGYSEQFF	TGTGCCAGCGGGACTAGCGGTTACAGTGAGCAGTTCTTC	-	TRBD2	TRBV6-5	TRBJ2-1
CASSPPQGGGNTEAFF	TGTGCCAGCAGCCCCCCCCAAGGGGGAGGGAACACTGAAGCTTTCTTT	-	-	TRBV7-9	TRBJ1-1
CASSEGVTGTYEQYF	TGTGCCAGCAGCGAAGGAGTGACAGGGACCTACGAGCAGTACTTC	-	TRBD1	TRBV7-6	TRBJ2-7
CASGFTVGSYEQYF	TGTGCTAGTGGTTTTACTGTTGGCTCCTACGAGCAGTACTTC	-	-	TRBV12-5	TRBJ2-7
CASSYARTSFYEQYF	TGTGCCAGCAGTTACGCCCGGACTAGCTTTTACGAGCAGTACTTC	-	TRBD2	TRBV6-5	TRBJ2-7
CATSTRTGAGTEAFF	TGTGCCACCAGCACCCGGACAGGGGCAGGGACTGAAGCTTTCTTT	once	TRBD1	TRBV15	TRBJ1-1
CASRRQGGVEKLFF	TGTGCCAGCAGAAGACAGGGAGGGGTTGAAAAACTGTTTTTT	-	TRBD1	TRBV6-5	TRBJ1-4
CASGQSGYTF	TGTGCCAGCGGACAGAGTGGCTACACCTTC	-	-	TRBV9	TRBJ1-2
CASSLRGWDEQYF	TGTGCCAGCAGTTTACGAGGGTGGGACGAGCAGTACTTC	few	-	TRBV27	TRBJ2-7
CASSLAGEKTQYF	TGTGCCAGCAGCTTAGCGGGAGAGAAGACCCAGTACTTC	-	TRBD2	TRBV5-4	TRBJ2-5
CASALRRVLLSSYEQYF	TGCGCCAGCGCCCTTCGGAGGGTCCTCCTCAGCTCCTACGAGCAGTACTTC	few	-	TRBV5-1	TRBJ2-7
CASEGGAGNQPQHF	TGTGCCAGCGAGGGGGGGGCAGGCAATCAGCCCCAGCATTTT	few	-	TRBV7-2	TRBJ1-5
CASSFSVSYNEQYF	TGTGCCAGCAGCTTTTCAGTCTCCTACAATGAGCAGTACTTC	once	-	TRBV7-2	TRBJ2-7
CASSQEVAGSTDTQYF	TGTGCCAGCAGCCAAGAAGTTGCGGGTAGCACAGATACGCAGTATTTT	-	-	TRBV4-2	TRBJ2-3
CSARGDRNSPLHF	TGCAGTGCTAGGGGGGACCGAAATTCACCCCTCCACTTT	few	-	TRBV20-1	TRBJ1-6
CASSPRGLDTGELFF	TGTGCCAGCAGCCCCCGGGGGCTGGACACCGGGGAGCTGTTTTTT	once	-	TRBV11-1	TRBJ2-2
CSARDAPGNEQFF	TGCAGTGCTAGAGACGCCCCGGGGAATGAGCAGTTCTTC	-	-	TRBV20-1	TRBJ2-1
CASGGQGATNEKLFF	TGCGCCAGCGGGGGGCAAGGTGCGACTAATGAAAAACTGTTTTTT	few	-	TRBV4-1	TRBJ1-4
CASSLYPGQGGTEAFF	TGTGCCAGCTCACTTTATCCGGGACAGGGCGGCACTGAAGCTTTCTTT	-	TRBD1	TRBV18	TRBJ1-1
CASTPGQHTGELFF	TGTGCCAGCACCCCCGGACAGCACACCGGGGAGCTGTTTTTT	-	-	TRBV7-9	TRBJ2-2
CASSLGTFWIPQANVQFF	TGTGCCAGCAGCTTAGGTACTTTCTGGATACCCCAAGCGAATGTGCAGTTCTTC	once	-	TRBV5-6	TRBJ2-1
CASSHRDSSYNEQFF	TGCGCCAGCAGCCACAGGGACAGCTCCTACAATGAGCAGTTCTTC	-	TRBD1	TRBV4-1	TRBJ2-1
CASSHHLRGSKETQYF	TGTGCCAGCAGCCATCATCTCCGGGGATCTAAAGAGACCCAGTACTTC	few	-	TRBV14	TRBJ2-5
CASSGNLGGLDYGYTF	TGTGCCAGCAGTGGGAATTTAGGGGGCTTGGACTATGGCTACACCTTC	-	TRBD1	TRBV2	TRBJ1-2
CAISDERRDRGRELRGYTF	TGTGCCATCAGCGACGAGCGCCGGGACAGGGGGCGCGAGTTACGTGGCTACACCTTC	-	TRBD1	TRBV10-3	TRBJ1-2
CATPERLDSRNYGYTF	TGTGCCACTCCCGAGAGATTGGACAGTCGTAACTATGGCTACACCTTC	-	-	TRBV6-1	TRBJ1-2
CASRGVGETLYF	TGTGCCAGCAGGGGGGTGGGGGAGACCCTGTACTTC	-	-	TRBV6-6	TRBJ2-5
CASSLGTSGVLTQYF	TGTGCCAGCAGCCTTGGGACTAGCGGGGTTCTTACGCAGTATTTT	few	TRBD2	TRBV12-3/TRBV12-4	TRBJ2-3
CASSQGTSGASYNEQFF	TGTGCCAGCAGCCAAGGGACTAGCGGGGCCTCCTACAATGAGCAGTTCTTC	few	TRBD2	TRBV4-2	TRBJ2-1
CNVGTSGRYEQYF	TGCAACGTCGGGACTAGCGGGAGATACGAGCAGTACTTC	-	TRBD2	TRBV29-1	TRBJ2-7
CASSPIGEGTYEQYF	TGCGCCAGCAGCCCCATTGGGGAGGGAACCTACGAGCAGTACTTC	-	TRBD2	TRBV5-1	TRBJ2-7
CASNILQGGNGYTF	TGTGCCAGCAACATCTTACAGGGAGGCAACGGCTACACCTTC	-	-	TRBV3-1	TRBJ1-2
CASSGVVALEQFF	TGTGCCAGCAGCGGTGTAGTGGCCCTGGAGCAGTTCTTC	-	-	TRBV5-5	TRBJ2-1
CASSLLSGGSSYNEQFF	TGTGCCAGCAGCCTACTTAGCGGGGGGAGCTCCTACAATGAGCAGTTCTTC	-	TRBD2	TRBV4-2	TRBJ2-1